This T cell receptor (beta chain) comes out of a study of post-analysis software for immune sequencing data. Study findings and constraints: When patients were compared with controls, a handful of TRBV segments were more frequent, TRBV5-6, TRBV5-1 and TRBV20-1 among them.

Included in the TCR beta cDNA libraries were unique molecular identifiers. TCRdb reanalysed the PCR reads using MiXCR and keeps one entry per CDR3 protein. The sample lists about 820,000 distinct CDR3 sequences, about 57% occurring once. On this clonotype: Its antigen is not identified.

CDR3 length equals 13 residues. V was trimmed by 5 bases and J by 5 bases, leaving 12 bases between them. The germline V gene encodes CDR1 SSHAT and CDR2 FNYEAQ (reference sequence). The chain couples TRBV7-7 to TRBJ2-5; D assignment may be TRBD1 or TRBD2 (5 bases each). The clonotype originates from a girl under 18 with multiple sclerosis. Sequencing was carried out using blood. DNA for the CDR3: TGTGCCAGCAGCCCCAGGGACGGGGAGACCCAGTACTTC. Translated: CASSPRDGETQYF.